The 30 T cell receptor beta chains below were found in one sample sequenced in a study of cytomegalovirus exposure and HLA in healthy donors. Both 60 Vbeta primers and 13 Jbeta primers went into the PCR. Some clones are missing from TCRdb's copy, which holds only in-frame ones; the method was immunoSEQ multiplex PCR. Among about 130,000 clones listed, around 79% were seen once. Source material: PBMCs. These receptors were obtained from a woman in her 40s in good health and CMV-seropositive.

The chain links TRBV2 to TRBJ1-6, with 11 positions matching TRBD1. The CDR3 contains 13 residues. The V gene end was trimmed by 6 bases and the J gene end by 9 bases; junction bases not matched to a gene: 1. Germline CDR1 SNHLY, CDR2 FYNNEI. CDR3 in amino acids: CASSGTGGSPLHF. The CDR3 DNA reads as TGTGCCAGCAGCGGGACAGGGGGTTCACCCCTCCACTTT.

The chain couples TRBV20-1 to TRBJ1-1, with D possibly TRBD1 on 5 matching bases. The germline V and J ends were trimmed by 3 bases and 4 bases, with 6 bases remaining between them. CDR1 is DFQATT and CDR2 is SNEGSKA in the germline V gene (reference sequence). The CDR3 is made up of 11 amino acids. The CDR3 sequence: CSARGPTEAFF. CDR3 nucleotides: TGCAGTGCTAGGGGGCCCACTGAAGCTTTCTTT.

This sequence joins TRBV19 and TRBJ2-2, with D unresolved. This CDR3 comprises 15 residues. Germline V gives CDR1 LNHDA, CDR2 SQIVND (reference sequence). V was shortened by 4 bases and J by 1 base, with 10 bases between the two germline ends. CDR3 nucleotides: TGTGCCAGTAGTACCTCCCCCCGGAACACCGGGGAGCTGTTTTTT. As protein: CASSTSPRNTGELFF.

The CDR3 is CASAKSRGSIYEQYF. The CDR3 DNA follows: TGTGCCAGCGCAAAGAGCAGGGGGTCTATCTACGAGCAGTACTTC. The chain links TRBV28 to TRBJ2-7; 7 bases agree with TRBD1. Trimming took 8 bases from V and 3 from J; bases not matched to a gene: 13. Germline CDR1 and CDR2: MDHEN and SYDVKM. This CDR3 has 15 residues. Variable domain in full (rest from reference TRBV28 and TRBJ2-7): DVKVTQSSRYLVKRTGEKVFLECVQDMDHENMFWYRQDPGLGLRLIYFSYDVKMKEKGDIPEGYSVSREKKERFSLILESASTNQTSMYLCASAKSRGSIYEQYFGPGTRLTVT.

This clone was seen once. The CDR3 nucleotides read TGTGCCAGCAGGGGGGCAGGGGGCTTTCTAGCCAAAAACATTCAGTACTTC. The encoded protein is CASRGAGGFLAKNIQYF. This chain connects TRBV28 to TRBJ2-4; 8 bases are shared with TRBD1. The J segment lost 0 bases and the V segment lost 6 bases, leaving 10 bases of the junction unmatched. This CDR3 contains 17 residues. The germline V gene encodes CDR1 MDHEN and CDR2 SYDVKM.

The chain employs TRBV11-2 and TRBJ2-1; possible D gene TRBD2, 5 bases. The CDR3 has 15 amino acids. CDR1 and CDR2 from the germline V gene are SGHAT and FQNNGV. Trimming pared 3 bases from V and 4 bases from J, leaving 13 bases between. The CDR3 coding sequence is TGTGCCAGCAGCTTGTCTATCGGGGTATACAATGAGCAGTTCTTC. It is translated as CASSLSIGVYNEQFF.

CDR3 bases: TGTGCCAGCAGCGCTCAGATAGCGGGTTCCGGGGAGCTGTTTTTT. Protein product: CASSAQIAGSGELFF. The gene calls are TRBV7-9 and TRBJ2-2; 7 bases line up with TRBD2. In germline, CDR1 is SEHNR, CDR2 FQNEAQ (reference sequence). The junction had 9 bases not matched to a gene; V was cut back by 5 bases and J by 6 bases. The CDR3 has 15 amino acids.

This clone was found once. The CDR3 DNA reads as TGCGCCAGCAGCGTACAGGGAGAGTACGAGCAGTACTTC. It specifies CASSVQGEYEQYF. The V gene is TRBV5-1, the J gene TRBJ2-7, with a possible D match to TRBD1 (6 bases). Trimming stripped 4 bases from V and 4 bases from J, with 12 bases between. Germline assignment: CDR1 SGHRS and CDR2 YFSETQ. The CDR3 extends over 13 amino acids.

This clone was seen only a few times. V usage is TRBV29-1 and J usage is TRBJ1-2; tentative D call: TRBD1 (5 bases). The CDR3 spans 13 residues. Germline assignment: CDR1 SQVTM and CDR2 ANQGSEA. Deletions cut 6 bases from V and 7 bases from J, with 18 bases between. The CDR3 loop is CSVSSVRAAGYTF. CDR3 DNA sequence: TGCAGCGTCTCTTCGGTCAGGGCGGCTGGCTACACCTTC.

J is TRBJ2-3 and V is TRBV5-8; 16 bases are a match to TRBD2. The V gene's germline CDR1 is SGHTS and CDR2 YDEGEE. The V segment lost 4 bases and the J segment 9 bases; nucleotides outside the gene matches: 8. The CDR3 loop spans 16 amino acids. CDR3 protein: CASSPGTSGGAGTQYF. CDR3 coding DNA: TGTGCCAGCAGCCCTGGGACTAGCGGGGGGGCGGGAACGCAGTATTTT.

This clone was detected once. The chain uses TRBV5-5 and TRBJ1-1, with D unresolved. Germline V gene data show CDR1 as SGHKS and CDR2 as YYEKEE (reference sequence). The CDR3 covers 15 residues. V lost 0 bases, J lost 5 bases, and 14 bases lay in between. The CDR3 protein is CASSLVAGVSTEAFF. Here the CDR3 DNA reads TGTGCCAGCAGCTTGGTGGCAGGTGTAAGTACTGAAGCTTTCTTT.

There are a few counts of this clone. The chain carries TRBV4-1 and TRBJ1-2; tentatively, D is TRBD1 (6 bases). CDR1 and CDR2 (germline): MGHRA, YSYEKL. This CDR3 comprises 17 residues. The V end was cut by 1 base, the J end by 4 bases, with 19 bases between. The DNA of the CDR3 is TGCGCCAGCAGCCAAGTGTCTTCGGGAGGGGGGCCCTATGGCTACACCTTC. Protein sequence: CASSQVSSGGGPYGYTF.

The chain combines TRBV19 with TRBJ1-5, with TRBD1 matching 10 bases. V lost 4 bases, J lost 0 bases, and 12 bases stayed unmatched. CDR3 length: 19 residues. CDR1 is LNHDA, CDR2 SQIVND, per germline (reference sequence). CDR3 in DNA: TGTGCCAGTAGTACGCGCCGGGACAGGGGATCGTATAGCAATCAGCCCCAGCATTTT. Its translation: CASSTRRDRGSYSNQPQHF. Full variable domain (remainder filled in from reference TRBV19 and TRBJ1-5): DGGITQSPKYLFRKEGQNVTLSCEQNLNHDAMYWYRQDPGQGLRLIYYSQIVNDFQKGDIAEGYSVSREKKESFPLTVTSAQKNPTAFYLCASSTRRDRGSYSNQPQHFGDGTRLSIL.

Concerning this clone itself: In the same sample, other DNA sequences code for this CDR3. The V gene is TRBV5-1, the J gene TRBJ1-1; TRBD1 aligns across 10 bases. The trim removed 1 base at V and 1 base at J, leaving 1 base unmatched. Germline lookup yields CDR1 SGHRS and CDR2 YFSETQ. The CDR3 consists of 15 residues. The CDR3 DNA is TGCGCCAGCAGCTTGCGGACAGGGGGGAACACTGAAGCTTTCTTT. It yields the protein CASSLRTGGNTEAFF.

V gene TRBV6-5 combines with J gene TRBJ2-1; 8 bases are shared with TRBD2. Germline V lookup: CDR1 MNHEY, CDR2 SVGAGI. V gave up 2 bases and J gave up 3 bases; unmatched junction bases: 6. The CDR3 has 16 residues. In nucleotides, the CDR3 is TGTGCCAGCAGTTACCGTCCGGGAGGGGGCTACAATGAGCAGTTCTTC. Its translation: CASSYRPGGGYNEQFF.

The CDR3 loop reads CASSAGRGYEQYF. The CDR3 DNA sequence: TGCGCCAGCAGCGCGGGCCGAGGATACGAGCAGTACTTC. The chain links TRBV5-1 to TRBJ2-7; a possible D gene is TRBD2 (5 bases). The germline gives CDR1 SGHRS, CDR2 YFSETQ. The CDR3 is 13 residues long. V was shortened by 4 bases and J by 4 bases, with 12 bases between the two germline ends.

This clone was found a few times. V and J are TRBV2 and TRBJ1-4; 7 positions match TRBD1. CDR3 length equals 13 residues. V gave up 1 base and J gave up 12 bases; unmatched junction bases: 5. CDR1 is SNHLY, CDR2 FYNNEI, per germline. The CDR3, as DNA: TGTGCCAGCAGTGAAGACCGGGACAGAGAACTGTTTTTT. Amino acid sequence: CASSEDRDRELFF. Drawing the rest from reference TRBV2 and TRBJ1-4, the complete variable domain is EPEVTQTPSHQVTQMGQEVILRCVPISNHLYFYWYRQILGQKVEFLVSFYNNEISEKSEIFDDQFSVERPDGSNFTLKIRSTKLEDSAMYFCASSEDRDRELFFGSGTQLSVL.

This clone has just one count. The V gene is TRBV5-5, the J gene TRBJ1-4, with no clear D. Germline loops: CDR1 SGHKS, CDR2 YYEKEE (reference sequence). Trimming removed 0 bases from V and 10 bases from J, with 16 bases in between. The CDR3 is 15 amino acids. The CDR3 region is CASSLAGSHEGKLFF. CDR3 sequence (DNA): TGTGCCAGCAGCTTGGCCGGCAGCCACGAGGGAAAACTGTTTTTT.

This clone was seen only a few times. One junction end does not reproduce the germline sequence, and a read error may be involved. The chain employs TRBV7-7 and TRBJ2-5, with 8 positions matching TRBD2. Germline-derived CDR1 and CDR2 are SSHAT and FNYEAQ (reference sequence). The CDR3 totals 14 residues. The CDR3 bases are TGTGCTAGCAGCTTCGGAGCGGGAGAAGAGACCCAGTACTTC. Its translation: CASSFGAGEETQYF.

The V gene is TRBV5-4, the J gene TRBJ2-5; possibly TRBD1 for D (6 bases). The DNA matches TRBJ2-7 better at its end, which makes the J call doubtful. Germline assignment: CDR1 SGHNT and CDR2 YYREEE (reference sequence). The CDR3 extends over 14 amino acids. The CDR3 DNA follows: TGTGCCGTTCCAAGGGACATCCCCTCCTACGAGCAGTACTTC. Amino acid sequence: CAVPRDIPSYEQYF.

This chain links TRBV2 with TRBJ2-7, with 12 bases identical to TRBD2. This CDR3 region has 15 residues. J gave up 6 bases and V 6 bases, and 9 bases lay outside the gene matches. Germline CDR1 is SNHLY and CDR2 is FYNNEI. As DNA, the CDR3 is TGTGCCAGCAGGGGACCTAGCGGGAGGGCCTGCGAGCAGTACTTC. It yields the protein CASRGPSGRACEQYF.

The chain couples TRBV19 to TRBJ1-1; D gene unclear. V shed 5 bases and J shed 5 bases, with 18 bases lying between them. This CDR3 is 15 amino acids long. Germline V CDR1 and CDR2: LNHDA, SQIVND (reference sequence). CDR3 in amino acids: CASSRGPTGGTEAFF. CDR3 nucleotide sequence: TGTGCCAGTAGTCGAGGGCCCACCGGAGGGACTGAAGCTTTCTTT. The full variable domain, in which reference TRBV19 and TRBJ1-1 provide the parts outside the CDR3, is DGGITQSPKYLFRKEGQNVTLSCEQNLNHDAMYWYRQDPGQGLRLIYYSQIVNDFQKGDIAEGYSVSREKKESFPLTVTSAQKNPTAFYLCASSRGPTGGTEAFFGQGTRLTVV.

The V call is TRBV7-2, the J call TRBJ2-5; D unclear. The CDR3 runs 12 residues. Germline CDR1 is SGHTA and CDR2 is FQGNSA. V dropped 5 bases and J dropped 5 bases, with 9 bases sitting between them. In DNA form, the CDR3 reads TGTGCCAGCAGCCTGCTGGAGGAGACCCAGTACTTC. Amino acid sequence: CASSLLEETQYF. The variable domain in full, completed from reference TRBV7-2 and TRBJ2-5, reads GAGVSQSPSNKVTEKGKDVELRCDPISGHTALYWYRQSLGQGLEFLIYFQGNSAPDKSGLPSDRFSAERTGGSVSTLTIQRTQQEDSAVYLCASSLLEETQYFGPGTRLLVL.

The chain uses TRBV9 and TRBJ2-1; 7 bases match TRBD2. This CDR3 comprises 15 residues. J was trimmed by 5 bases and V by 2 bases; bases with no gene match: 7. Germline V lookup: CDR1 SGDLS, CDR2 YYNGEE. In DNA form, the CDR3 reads TGTGCCAGCAGCGTGGGGGACTACTATCACAATGAGCAGTTCTTC. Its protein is CASSVGDYYHNEQFF.

CDR3 bases: TGTGCCTGGAGTGTAAGCAGGGGGCAGAACACTGAAGCTTTCTTT. Protein: CAWSVSRGQNTEAFF. The chain links TRBV30 to TRBJ1-1, with 8 bases that match TRBD1. Trimming removed 0 bases from V and 1 base from J; junction bases left unmatched: 4. Germline V gene lookup returns CDR1 GTSNPN and CDR2 SVGIG (reference sequence). The CDR3 covers 15 residues.

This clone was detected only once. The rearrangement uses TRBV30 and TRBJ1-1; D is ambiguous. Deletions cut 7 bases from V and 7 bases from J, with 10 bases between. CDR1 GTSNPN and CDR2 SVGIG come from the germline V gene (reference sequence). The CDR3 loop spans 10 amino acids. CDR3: CASRRSEAFF. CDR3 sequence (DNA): TGTGCCTCCCGAAGGAGTGAAGCTTTCTTT.

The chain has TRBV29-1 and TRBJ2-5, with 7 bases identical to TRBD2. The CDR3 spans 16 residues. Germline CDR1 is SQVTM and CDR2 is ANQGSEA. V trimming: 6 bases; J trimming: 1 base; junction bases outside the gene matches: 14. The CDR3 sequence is CSVAREGRTLQETQYF. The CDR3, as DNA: TGCAGCGTGGCCAGGGAGGGCCGAACCCTCCAAGAGACCCAGTACTTC. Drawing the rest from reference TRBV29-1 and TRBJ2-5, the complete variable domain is SAVISQKPSRDICQRGTSLTIQCQVDSQVTMMFWYRQQPGQSLTLIATANQGSEATYESGFVIDKFPISRPNLTFSTLTVSNMSPEDSSIYLCSVAREGRTLQETQYFGPGTRLLVL.

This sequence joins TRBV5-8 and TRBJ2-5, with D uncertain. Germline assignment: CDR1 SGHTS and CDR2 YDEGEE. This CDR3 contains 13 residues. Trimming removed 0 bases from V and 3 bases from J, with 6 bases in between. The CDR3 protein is CASSLDREETQYF. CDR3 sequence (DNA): TGTGCCAGCAGCTTGGACAGAGAAGAGACCCAGTACTTC.

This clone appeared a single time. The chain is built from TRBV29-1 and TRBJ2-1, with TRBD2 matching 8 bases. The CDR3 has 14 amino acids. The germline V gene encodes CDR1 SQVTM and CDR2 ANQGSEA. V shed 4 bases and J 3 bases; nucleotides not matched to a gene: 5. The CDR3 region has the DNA TGCAGCGTTGTAAGCGGGGGCCTCTACAATGAGCAGTTCTTC. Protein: CSVVSGGLYNEQFF.

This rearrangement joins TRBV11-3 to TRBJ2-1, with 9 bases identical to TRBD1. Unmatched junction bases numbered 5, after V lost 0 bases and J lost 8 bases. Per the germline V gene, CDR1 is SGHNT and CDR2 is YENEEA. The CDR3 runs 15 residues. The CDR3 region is CASSLDGQGWDEQFF. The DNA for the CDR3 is TGTGCCAGCAGCTTAGATGGACAGGGGTGGGATGAGCAGTTCTTC.